Shown below are 26 T cell receptor beta chains from a single sample sequenced in a study of early T cells in non-severe SARS-CoV-2 infection. TCRdb recomputed calls from the 5' RACE reads with MiXCR, one row per CDR3 protein. The sample records around 78,000 distinct CDR3 sequences, over 12% being singletons. Sequenced sample: whole blood. These receptors came from an adult who was a healthcare worker with PCR-confirmed SARS-CoV-2 infection or an uninfected control (not recorded which).

This clonotype was seen more than once but under ten times. The genes are TRBV20-1 and TRBJ1-1, with a weak D call TRBD1 (6 bases). The CDR3 consists of 16 residues. V was shortened by 5 bases and J by 1 base, with 20 bases between the two germline ends. Germline lookup yields CDR1 DFQATT and CDR2 SNEGSKA (reference sequence). As DNA, the CDR3 is TGCAGTGCTCCCCTCACTACAGGGTTCCGGAACACTGAAGCTTTCTTT. It codes for CSAPLTTGFRNTEAFF.

Here the CDR3 reads CSASPGSGGSYNEQFF. The DNA for the CDR3 is TGCAGTGCTAGCCCAGGGAGCGGGGGCTCCTACAATGAGCAGTTCTTC. This chain links TRBV20-1 with TRBJ2-1, with 8 bases aligning to TRBD2. This CDR3 is 16 amino acids long. The trim removed 3 bases at V and 0 bases at J, leaving 7 bases unmatched. CDR1 is DFQATT and CDR2 is SNEGSKA in the germline V gene (reference sequence).

This clonotype was seen more than once but under ten times. This CDR3 is CASSPVPYNEQFF. In DNA, the CDR3 is TGTGCCAGCAGCCCCGTACCGTACAATGAGCAGTTCTTC. The chain uses TRBV7-2 and TRBJ2-1; no definite D call. Per germline, CDR1 SGHTA and CDR2 FQGNSA. Trimming shortened V by 5 bases and J by 4 bases, and 9 bases separated the two germline ends. The CDR3 length is 13 residues.

V gene TRBV11-2 combines with J gene TRBJ2-5; D is possibly TRBD1 (6 bases). Trimming cost V 5 bases and J 0 bases, with 10 bases left between them. Germline loops: CDR1 SGHAT, CDR2 FQNNGV. The CDR3 sequence is 14 residues long. In DNA, the CDR3 is TGTGCCAGCAGCACCGACAGGTACCAAGAGACCCAGTACTTC. Translating it yields CASSTDRYQETQYF.

This chain links TRBV11-2 with TRBJ2-2, with a tentative D call TRBD2 (5 bases). The V gene's germline CDR1 is SGHAT and CDR2 FQNNGV. With 4 bases removed from V and 4 bases from J, the gap between germline ends came to 13 bases. The CDR3 spans 15 residues. The DNA for the CDR3 is TGTGCCAGCAGCTGGTCCCGGACTTCCACCGGGGAGCTGTTTTTT. Encoded protein: CASSWSRTSTGELFF.

The sample holds many counts of this clonotype. This chain connects TRBV7-6 to TRBJ2-1, with 12 bases lining up with TRBD2. V was pared by 5 bases and J by 2 bases, with 10 bases of the junction left unmatched. CDR3 size: 18 residues. Germline CDR1 and CDR2: SGHVS and FNYEAQ. CDR3 nucleotides: TGTGCCAGCAGCCAAAACCTCCGACTAGCGGGAGCCTACAATGAGCAGTTCTTC. Translated, it gives CASSQNLRLAGAYNEQFF.

This clonotype showed up many times. The rearrangement links TRBV5-1 to TRBJ1-2; possibly TRBD1 for D (5 bases). The germline V and J ends were trimmed by 4 bases and 3 bases, with 13 bases remaining between them. The germline CDR1 and CDR2 sequences are SGHRS and YFSETQ. CDR3 length equals 14 residues. As DNA, the CDR3 is TGCGCCAGCAGCGGGGGGTACGAGCACTATGGCTACACCTTC. This translates into CASSGGYEHYGYTF.

The chain joins TRBV20-1 to TRBJ1-1, with D uncertain. The ends were cut back, 3 bases at V and 4 bases at J, with 15 bases in the middle. This CDR3 comprises 14 residues. Germline CDR1 is DFQATT and CDR2 is SNEGSKA (reference sequence). Here the CDR3 DNA reads TGCAGTGCTAGCCTCGGGCCAGCTGCCACTGAAGCTTTCTTT. Its protein is CSASLGPAATEAFF.

This clonotype was recorded many times. CDR3 in amino acids: CAWSVGSAGEQYF. The CDR3 DNA is TGTGCCTGGAGTGTCGGCAGCGCGGGCGAGCAGTACTTC. The chain couples TRBV30 to TRBJ2-7, with a possible D match to TRBD2 (5 bases). The CDR3 spans 13 residues. Trimming took off 0 bases at V and 6 bases at J, with 12 bases between the two ends. From germline, CDR1 is GTSNPN and CDR2 SVGIG (reference sequence).

This chain connects TRBV30 to TRBJ1-2, with D tentatively TRBD1 (5 bases). Deletions cut 2 bases from V and 5 bases from J, with 12 bases between. The CDR3 totals 13 residues. From germline, CDR1 is GTSNPN and CDR2 SVGIG (reference sequence). CDR3 residues: CAWSQGAGYGYTF. The CDR3 DNA follows: TGTGCCTGGAGTCAAGGGGCCGGATATGGCTACACCTTC.

This clonotype was counted a few times. CDR3 sequence: CASSYDILTIYF. CDR3 sequence (DNA): TGTGCCAGCAGTTACGATATTCTGACCATATATTTT. This chain joins TRBV6-6 and TRBJ1-3; no clear D gene. V shed 2 bases and J shed 10 bases, with 9 bases lying between them. CDR1 MNHNY and CDR2 SVGAGI come from the germline V gene (reference sequence). The CDR3 length is 12 residues.

This clonotype was counted once. A single base separates this from a much larger clone, so it may be a read error. This sequence joins TRBV18 and TRBJ1-1; D remains unclear. The CDR3 has 15 residues. CDR1 is KGHSH, CDR2 LQKENI, per germline. Trimming removed 3 bases from V and 2 bases from J, with 13 bases in between. CDR3 protein: CASSPLVSTNTEAFF. The CDR3 DNA sequence: TGTGCCAGCTCACCGTTGGTCAGTACCAACACTGAAGCTTTCTTT.

The chain uses TRBV29-1 and TRBJ2-1; tentatively, D is TRBD1 (6 bases). Germline CDR1 SQVTM, CDR2 ANQGSEA. V was cut by 6 bases and J by 5 bases, with 14 bases left in between. The CDR3 contains 13 residues. The DNA of the CDR3 is TGCAGCGTCTCCGGGACATTTGACAATGAGCAGTTCTTC. It is translated as CSVSGTFDNEQFF.

This clonotype occurred many times. The chain couples TRBV6-5 to TRBJ1-2; 7 nucleotides align to TRBD1. The V and J ends lost 6 bases and 7 bases, in that order; junction bases with no gene match: 8. The CDR3 totals 13 residues. Germline V gives CDR1 MNHEY, CDR2 SVGAGI. Here the CDR3 reads CASSVDREGGYTF. CDR3 nucleotides: TGTGCCAGCAGCGTTGACAGGGAGGGTGGCTACACCTTC.

In this sample, this clonotype turned up a few times. The chain couples TRBV7-9 to TRBJ2-1; D tentatively fits TRBD1 or TRBD2 (5 bases each). The CDR3 is 15 amino acids. CDR1 is SEHNR and CDR2 is FQNEAQ in the germline V gene (reference sequence). V dropped 1 base and J dropped 4 bases, with 11 bases sitting between them. The CDR3 protein is CASSLGDGMYNEQFF. DNA of the CDR3: TGTGCCAGCAGCTTAGGGGACGGGATGTACAATGAGCAGTTCTTC.

Here the CDR3 DNA reads TGTGCCAGCAGCCAAGAAAATGAAAAACTGTTTTTT. Protein sequence: CASSQENEKLFF. The chain joins TRBV11-3 to TRBJ1-4; no firm D call. CDR3 size: 12 residues. Between the trimmed V and J ends, which lost 5 bases and 5 bases, there was a span of 6 bases. Germline V gene lookup returns CDR1 SGHNT and CDR2 YENEEA.

The rearrangement uses TRBV5-1 and TRBJ1-1; D call uncertain. Germline loops: CDR1 SGHRS, CDR2 YFSETQ. The CDR3 extends over 15 amino acids. Between the trimmed V and J ends, which lost 0 bases and 0 bases, there was a span of 9 bases. CDR3 DNA sequence: TGCGCCAGCAGCTTGGTGGCAGAGATGAACACTGAAGCTTTCTTT. Protein sequence: CASSLVAEMNTEAFF.

This clonotype was seen repeatedly, ten times or more. The chain has TRBV29-1 and TRBJ2-5, with D uncertain. This CDR3 is 12 amino acids long. V was trimmed by 4 bases and J by 5 bases, leaving 11 bases between them. CDR1 SQVTM and CDR2 ANQGSEA come from the germline V gene. CDR3 coding DNA: TGCAGCGTTGTATCGACTGGGGAGACCCAGTACTTC. Translation gives CSVVSTGETQYF.

This clonotype was seen a few times. This chain connects TRBV4-1 to TRBJ2-7, with D perhaps assigned TRBD1 or TRBD2 (6 bases each). V lost 1 base and J 3 bases, leaving 16 bases between the germline ends. The germline gives CDR1 MGHRA, CDR2 YSYEKL. The CDR3 is 16 amino acids. The CDR3 DNA is TGCGCCAGCAGCCAAGTTATATCGGGGGCTAGCTACGAGCAGTACTTC. Its protein is CASSQVISGASYEQYF.

This clonotype was counted a few times. The chain recombines TRBV5-1 with TRBJ2-4; 7 bases match TRBD1. J lost 4 bases, V lost 0 bases, and 7 bases had no gene match. Germline CDR1 is SGHRS and CDR2 is YFSETQ. The CDR3 is 16 residues long. The CDR3 is CASSLAYRGGKNIQYF. DNA of the CDR3: TGCGCCAGCAGCTTGGCCTACAGGGGTGGGAAAAACATTCAGTACTTC.

This clonotype was seen only a few times. The V gene is TRBV5-5, the J gene TRBJ2-1; D gene unclear. Germline CDR1 is SGHKS and CDR2 is YYEKEE (reference sequence). The CDR3 length is 14 residues. With 0 bases removed from V and 6 bases from J, the gap between germline ends came to 10 bases. The CDR3, as DNA: TGTGCCAGCAGCTTGGCCTCGAACAGCAATGAGCAGTTCTTC. Residues: CASSLASNSNEQFF.

A few counts support this clonotype. This rearrangement joins TRBV6-6 to TRBJ2-1, with TRBD1 identical over 7 bases. The germline V gene has CDR1 MNHNY and CDR2 SVGAGI (reference sequence). Losses at the gene ends were 2 bases for V and 4 bases for J; bases not matched to a gene: 5. This CDR3 contains 15 residues. In DNA, the CDR3 is TGTGCCAGCAGTTACGTACAGGGGCTATACAATGAGCAGTTCTTC. It specifies CASSYVQGLYNEQFF.

This clonotype was seen a few times. This rearrangement joins TRBV3-1 to TRBJ2-7; TRBD2 agrees at 7 bases. The germline gives CDR1 LGHDT, CDR2 YNNKEL (reference sequence). V lost 1 base to trimming and J lost 5 bases; unmatched junction nucleotides: 11. The CDR3 is 16 residues long. CDR3 sequence reads: CASSQVGRASTDEQYF. The CDR3 DNA sequence: TGTGCCAGCAGCCAAGTAGGGAGGGCATCTACAGACGAGCAGTACTTC.

V is TRBV29-1 and J is TRBJ2-7; 10 positions agree with TRBD2. CDR1 and CDR2 from the germline V gene are SQVTM and ANQGSEA. V gave up 1 base and J gave up 7 bases; unmatched junction bases: 4. CDR3 length equals 13 residues. CDR3 sequence reads: CSVEGLAGEEQYF. CDR3 sequence (DNA): TGCAGCGTTGAAGGGCTAGCGGGAGAGGAGCAGTACTTC.

This clonotype was seen a handful of times. The gene calls are TRBV7-9 and TRBJ2-7, with 9 bases aligning to TRBD1. Germline CDR1 and CDR2: SEHNR and FQNEAQ (reference sequence). With V trimmed by 4 bases and J by 4 bases, 5 bases remained unmatched. This CDR3 comprises 14 residues. CDR3: CASSSTGGEYEQYF. CDR3 DNA: TGTGCCAGCAGCTCAACAGGGGGCGAGTACGAGCAGTACTTC. Together with reference TRBV7-9 and TRBJ2-7, the CDR3 gives the full variable domain: DTGVSQNPRHKITKRGQNVTFRCDPISEHNRLYWYRQTLGQGPEFLTYFQNEAQLEKSRLLSDRFSAERPKGSFSTLEIQRTEQGDSAMYLCASSSTGGEYEQYFGPGTRLTVT.

The V gene is TRBV20-1, the J gene TRBJ2-2; D uncertain. This CDR3 contains 11 residues. Germline CDR1 DFQATT, CDR2 SNEGSKA (reference sequence). Trimming removed 3 bases at V and 5 bases at J, with 4 bases between. CDR3 residues: CSARGTGELFF. CDR3 DNA: TGCAGTGCTAGGGGGACCGGGGAGCTGTTTTTT.